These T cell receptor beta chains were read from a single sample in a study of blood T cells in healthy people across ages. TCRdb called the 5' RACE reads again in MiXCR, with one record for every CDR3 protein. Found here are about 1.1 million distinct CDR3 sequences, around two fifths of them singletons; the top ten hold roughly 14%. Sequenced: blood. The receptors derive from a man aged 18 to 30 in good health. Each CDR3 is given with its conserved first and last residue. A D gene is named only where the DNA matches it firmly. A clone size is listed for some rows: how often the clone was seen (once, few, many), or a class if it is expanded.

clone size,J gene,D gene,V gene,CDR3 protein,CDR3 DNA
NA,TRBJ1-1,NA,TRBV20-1,CSAYGVNTEAFF,TGCAGTGCTTACGGGGTGAACACTGAAGCTTTCTTT
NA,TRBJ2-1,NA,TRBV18,CASSPEGGGTLFFNEQFF,TGTGCCAGCTCACCAGAAGGAGGGGGGACCCTGTTCTTCAATGAGCAGTTCTTC
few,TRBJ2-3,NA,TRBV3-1,CASSQDPGHLHTDTQYF,TGTGCCAGCAGCCAAGACCCGGGACATCTACACACAGATACGCAGTATTTT
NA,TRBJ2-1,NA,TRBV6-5,CASSYTVNNEQFF,TGTGCCAGCAGTTACACGGTAAACAATGAGCAGTTCTTC
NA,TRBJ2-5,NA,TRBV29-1,CSVRDLRKETQYF,TGCAGCGTCCGCGACCTACGGAAAGAGACCCAGTACTTC
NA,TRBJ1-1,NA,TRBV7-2,CASSPRGDLNTEAFF,TGTGCCAGCAGCCCCCGCGGGGATTTGAACACTGAAGCTTTCTTT
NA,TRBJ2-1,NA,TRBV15,CATSSLGTQYYNEQFF,TGTGCCACCAGCAGCCTCGGGACCCAGTACTACAATGAGCAGTTCTTC
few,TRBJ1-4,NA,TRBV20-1,CSAREARSNEKLFF,TGCAGTGCTAGAGAGGCCAGGAGTAATGAAAAACTGTTTTTT
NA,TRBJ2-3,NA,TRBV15,CATSRADTQYF,TGTGCCACCAGCAGAGCAGATACGCAGTATTTT
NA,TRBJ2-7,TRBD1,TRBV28,CASSSSYRGLDNEQYF,TGTGCCAGCAGTTCATCATACAGGGGGCTCGACAACGAGCAGTACTTC
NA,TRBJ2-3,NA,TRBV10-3,CAISESAVTDTQYF,TGTGCCATCAGTGAGTCTGCAGTTACAGATACGCAGTATTTT
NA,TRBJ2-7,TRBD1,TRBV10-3,CAISEPIGTGTYEQYF,TGTGCCATCAGTGAGCCGATCGGGACAGGGACCTACGAGCAGTACTTC
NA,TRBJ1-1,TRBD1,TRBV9,CASSVVTGATEAFF,TGTGCCAGCAGCGTAGTTACAGGGGCGACTGAAGCTTTCTTT
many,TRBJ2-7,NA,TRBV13,CASSLATFSYEQYF,TGTGCCAGCAGCTTGGCGACATTCTCCTACGAGCAGTACTTC
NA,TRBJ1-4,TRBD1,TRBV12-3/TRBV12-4,CASRPTGATNEKLFF,TGTGCCAGCAGACCCACAGGGGCAACTAATGAAAAACTGTTTTTT
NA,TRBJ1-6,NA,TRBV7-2,CASSLLYRREGSPLHF,TGTGCCAGCAGCTTACTTTATAGGCGAGAGGGATCACCCCTCCACTTT
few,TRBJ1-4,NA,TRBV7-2,CASKMDGTNEKLFF,TGTGCCAGCAAAATGGACGGGACTAATGAAAAACTGTTTTTT
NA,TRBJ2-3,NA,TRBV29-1,CSVESLDTQYF,TGCAGCGTTGAATCTCTGGATACGCAGTATTTT
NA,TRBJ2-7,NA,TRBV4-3,CASSLRITGGASYEQYF,TGCGCCAGCAGCCTACGCATAACGGGGGGCGCGAGCTACGAGCAGTACTTC
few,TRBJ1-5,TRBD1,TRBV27,CASSPGQDSNQPQHF,TGTGCCAGCAGCCCCGGACAGGATAGCAATCAGCCCCAGCATTTT
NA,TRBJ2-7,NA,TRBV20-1,CSARTASEPYNEQYF,TGCAGTGCTAGGACGGCTAGCGAACCCTACAATGAGCAGTACTTC
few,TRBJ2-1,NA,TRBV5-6,CASSLRLHSYNEQFF,TGTGCCAGCAGCTTAAGGCTACACTCCTACAATGAGCAGTTCTTC
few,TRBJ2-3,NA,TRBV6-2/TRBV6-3,CASKTYESGSTDTQYF,TGTGCCAGCAAAACCTACGAGTCTGGAAGCACAGATACGCAGTATTTT
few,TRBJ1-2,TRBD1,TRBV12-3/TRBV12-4,CASSTGQGSYGYTF,TGTGCCAGCAGTACGGGACAGGGGAGCTATGGCTACACCTTC
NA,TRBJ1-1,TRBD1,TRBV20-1,CSVPGGTEAFF,TGCAGTGTCCCAGGGGGTACTGAAGCTTTCTTT
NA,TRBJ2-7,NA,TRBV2,CASSEDLPREQYF,TGTGCCAGCAGTGAAGACTTACCCCGCGAGCAGTACTTC
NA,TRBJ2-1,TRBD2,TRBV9,CASSVAGGLLDEQFF,TGTGCCAGCAGCGTAGCGGGGGGGCTCTTAGATGAGCAGTTCTTC
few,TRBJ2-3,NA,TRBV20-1,CSARGGTDTTDTQYF,TGCAGTGCTCGGGGCGGGACAGACACCACAGATACGCAGTATTTT
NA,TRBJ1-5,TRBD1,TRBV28,CASSLLAYRGSHQPQHF,TGTGCCAGCAGTTTGCTAGCCTACAGGGGATCGCATCAGCCCCAGCATTTT
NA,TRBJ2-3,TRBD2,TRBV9,CASSPGLAGQADTQYF,TGTGCCAGCAGCCCCGGACTAGCGGGGCAGGCAGATACGCAGTATTTT
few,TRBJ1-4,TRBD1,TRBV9,CASSVGTGIEKLFF,TGTGCCAGCAGCGTAGGGACAGGGATTGAAAAACTGTTTTTT
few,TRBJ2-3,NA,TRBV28,CASSLRRGATDTQYF,TGTGCCAGCAGTTTAAGGAGGGGAGCCACAGATACGCAGTATTTT
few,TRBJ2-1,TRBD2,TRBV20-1,CSARRTSGRYNEQFF,TGCAGTGCTAGACGAACTAGCGGACGCTACAATGAGCAGTTCTTC
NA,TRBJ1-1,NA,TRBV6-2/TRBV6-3,CASRTQGRGTEAFF,TGCGCCAGCAGAACACAGGGTCGGGGCACTGAAGCTTTCTTT
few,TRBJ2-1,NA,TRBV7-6,CASSADRNEQFF,TGTGCCAGCAGCGCAGACCGCAATGAGCAGTTCTTC
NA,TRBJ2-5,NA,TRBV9,CASSPPGGGYQETQYF,TGTGCCAGCAGTCCACCCGGCGGGGGCTACCAAGAGACCCAGTACTTC
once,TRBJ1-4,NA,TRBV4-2,CASSQEVLGGATNEKLFF,TGTGCCAGCAGCCAAGAGGTCCTTGGGGGGGCAACTAATGAAAAACTGTTTTTT
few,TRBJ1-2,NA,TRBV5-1,CASSPSSPTDNYGYTF,TGCGCCAGCAGTCCAAGCTCCCCGACGGATAACTATGGCTACACCTTC
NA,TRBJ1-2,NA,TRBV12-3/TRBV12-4,CASSPPPAGPHNYGYTF,TGTGCCAGCAGTCCCCCCCCGGCAGGGCCTCACAATTATGGCTACACCTTC
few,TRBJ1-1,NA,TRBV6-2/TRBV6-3,CASSYKGGVETEAFF,TGTGCCAGCAGTTATAAAGGGGGAGTGGAAACTGAAGCTTTCTTT
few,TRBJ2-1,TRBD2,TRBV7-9,CASSSLGLAGGRTSYNEQFF,TGTGCCAGCAGCTCCTTAGGACTAGCGGGGGGGCGAACCTCCTACAATGAGCAGTTCTTC
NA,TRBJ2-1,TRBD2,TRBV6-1,CASSEDGGAPYNEQFF,TGTGCCAGCAGTGAAGACGGGGGGGCCCCCTACAATGAGCAGTTCTTC
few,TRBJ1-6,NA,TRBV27,CASGWRDYRSPLHF,TGTGCCAGCGGGTGGAGGGACTATCGTTCACCCCTCCACTTT
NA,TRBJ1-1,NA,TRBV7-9,CASSPPKAKNTEAFF,TGTGCCAGCAGCCCACCTAAGGCTAAGAACACTGAAGCTTTCTTT